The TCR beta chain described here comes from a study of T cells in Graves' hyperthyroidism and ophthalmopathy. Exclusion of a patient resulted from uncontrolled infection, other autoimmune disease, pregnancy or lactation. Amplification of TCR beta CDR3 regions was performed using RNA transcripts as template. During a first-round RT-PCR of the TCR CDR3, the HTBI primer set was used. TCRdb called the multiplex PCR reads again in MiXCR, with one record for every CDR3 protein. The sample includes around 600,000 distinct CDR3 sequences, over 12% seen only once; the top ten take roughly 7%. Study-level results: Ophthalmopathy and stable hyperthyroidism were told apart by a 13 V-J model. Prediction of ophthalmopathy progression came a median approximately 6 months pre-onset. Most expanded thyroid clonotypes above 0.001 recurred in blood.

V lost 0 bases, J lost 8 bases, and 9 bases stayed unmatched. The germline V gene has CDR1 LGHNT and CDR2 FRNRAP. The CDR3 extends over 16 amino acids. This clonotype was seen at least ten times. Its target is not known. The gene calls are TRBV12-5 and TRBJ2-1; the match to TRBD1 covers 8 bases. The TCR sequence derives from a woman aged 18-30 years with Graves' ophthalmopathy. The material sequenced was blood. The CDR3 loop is CASGLVLPGGRDEQFF. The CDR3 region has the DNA TGTGCTAGTGGTTTGGTACTTCCAGGGGGCAGGGATGAGCAGTTCTTC.